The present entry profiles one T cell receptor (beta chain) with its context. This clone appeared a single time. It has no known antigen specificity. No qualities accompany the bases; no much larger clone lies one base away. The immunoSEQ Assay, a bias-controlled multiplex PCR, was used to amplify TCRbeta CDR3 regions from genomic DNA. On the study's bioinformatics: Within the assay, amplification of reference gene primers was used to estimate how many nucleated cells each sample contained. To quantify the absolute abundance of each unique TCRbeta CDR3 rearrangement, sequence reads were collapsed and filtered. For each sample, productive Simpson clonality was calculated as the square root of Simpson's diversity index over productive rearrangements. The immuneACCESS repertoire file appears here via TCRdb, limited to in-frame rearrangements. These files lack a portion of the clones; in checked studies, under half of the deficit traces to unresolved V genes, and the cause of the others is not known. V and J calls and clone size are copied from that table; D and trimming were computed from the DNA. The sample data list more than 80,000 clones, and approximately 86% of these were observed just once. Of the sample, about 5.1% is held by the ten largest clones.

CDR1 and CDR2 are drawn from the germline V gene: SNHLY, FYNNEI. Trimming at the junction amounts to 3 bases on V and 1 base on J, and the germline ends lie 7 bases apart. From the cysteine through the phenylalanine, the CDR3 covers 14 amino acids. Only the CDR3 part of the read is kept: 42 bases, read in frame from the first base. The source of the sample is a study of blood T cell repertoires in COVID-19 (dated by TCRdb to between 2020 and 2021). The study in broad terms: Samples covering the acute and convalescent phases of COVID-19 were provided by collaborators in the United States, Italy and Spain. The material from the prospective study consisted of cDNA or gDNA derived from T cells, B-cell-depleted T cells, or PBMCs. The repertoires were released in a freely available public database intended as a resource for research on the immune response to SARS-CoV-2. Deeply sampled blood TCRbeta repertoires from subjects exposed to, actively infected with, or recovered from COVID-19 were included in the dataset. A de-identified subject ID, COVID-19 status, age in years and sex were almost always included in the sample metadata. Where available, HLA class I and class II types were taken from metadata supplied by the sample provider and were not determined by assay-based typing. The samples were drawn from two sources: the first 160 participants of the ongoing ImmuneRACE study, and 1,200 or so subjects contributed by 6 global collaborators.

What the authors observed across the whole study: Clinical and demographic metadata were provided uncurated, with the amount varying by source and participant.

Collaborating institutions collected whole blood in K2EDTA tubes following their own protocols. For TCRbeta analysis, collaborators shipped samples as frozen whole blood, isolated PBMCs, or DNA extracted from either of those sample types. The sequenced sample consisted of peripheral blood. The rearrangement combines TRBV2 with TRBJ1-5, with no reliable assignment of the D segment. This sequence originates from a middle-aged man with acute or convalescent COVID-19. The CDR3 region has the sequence CASSDLASNQPQHF. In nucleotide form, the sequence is TGTGCCAGCAGTGATTTGGCCAGCAATCAGCCCCAGCATTTT.